These 13 T cell receptor beta chains were all obtained from the same sample, sequenced in a study of shared T cell receptors in the human thymus. TCRdb's table, derived via immunoSEQ multiplex PCR, lists solely in-frame clones and lacks some. The repertoire holds 63,000 or so clones, with roughly 96% as singletons. The sample comprised thymocytes. These receptors originate from a human donor.

CDR3 in amino acids: CASTTGTGTDTQYF. In DNA, the CDR3 is TGTGCCAGTACCACCGGGACAGGTACAGATACGCAGTATTTT. The rearrangement uses TRBV19 and TRBJ2-3; 8 bases line up with TRBD1. This CDR3 comprises 14 residues. V was pared by 7 bases and J by 3 bases, with 6 bases of the junction left unmatched. The germline CDR1 and CDR2 sequences are LNHDA and SQIVND (reference sequence). Combining the CDR3 with reference TRBV19 and TRBJ2-3 gives the whole variable domain DGGITQSPKYLFRKEGQNVTLSCEQNLNHDAMYWYRQDPGQGLRLIYYSQIVNDFQKGDIAEGYSVSREKKESFPLTVTSAQKNPTAFYLCASTTGTGTDTQYFGPGTRLTVL.

The chain combines TRBV7-6 with TRBJ2-3; 14 nucleotides match TRBD2. The germline V gene has CDR1 SGHVS and CDR2 FNYEAQ. The J segment lost 2 bases and the V segment lost 0 bases, leaving 10 bases of the junction unmatched. The CDR3 spans 20 residues. The CDR3 here is CASSLAGGLAGGSSTDTQYF. CDR3 in DNA: TGTGCCAGCAGCTTAGCAGGAGGACTAGCGGGGGGCTCATCCACAGATACGCAGTATTTT.

This clone was seen once. This sequence joins TRBV10-3 and TRBJ1-4; D gene unclear. The germline gives CDR1 ENHRY, CDR2 SYGVKD. The ends were cut back, 6 bases at V and 7 bases at J, with 15 bases in the middle. The CDR3 extends over 14 amino acids. Here the CDR3 reads CAISQPDRTEKLFF. CDR3 DNA: TGTGCCATCAGCCAACCGGACCGAACTGAAAAACTGTTTTTT.

The rearrangement links TRBV7-3 to TRBJ2-1; possibly TRBD2 for D (6 bases). This CDR3 has 17 amino acids. V lost 4 bases to trimming and J lost 2 bases, with 18 bases between them. CDR1 and CDR2 from the germline V gene are SGHTA and FQGTGA. CDR3 region: CASSSLTFSGAYNEQFF. The CDR3 DNA is TGTGCCAGCAGCTCCCTGACGTTTAGCGGAGCCTACAATGAGCAGTTCTTC. Variable domain in full (rest from reference TRBV7-3 and TRBJ2-1): GAGVSQTPSNKVTEKGKYVELRCDPISGHTALYWYRQSLGQGPEFLIYFQGTGAADDSGLPNDRFFAVRPEGSVSTLKIQRTERGDSAVYLCASSSLTFSGAYNEQFFGPGTRLTVL.

The V call is TRBV11-3, the J call TRBJ2-7; the match to TRBD1 covers 8 bases. In germline, CDR1 is SGHNT, CDR2 YENEEA. With 3 bases clipped from V and 2 bases from J, the junction kept 3 bases outside the gene matches. This CDR3 has 14 residues. CDR3 residues: CASSLTGVTYEQYF. CDR3 sequence (DNA): TGTGCCAGCAGCTTGACAGGGGTCACCTACGAGCAGTACTTC.

The chain combines TRBV7-2 with TRBJ2-1, with 10 bases identical to TRBD2. The germline CDR1 and CDR2 sequences are SGHTA and FQGNSA. The V gene end was trimmed by 0 bases and the J gene end by 4 bases; junction bases not matched to a gene: 6. The CDR3 covers 17 residues. The chain's CDR3 is CASSLARSGGNYNEQFF. In nucleotides, the CDR3 is TGTGCCAGCAGCTTAGCTCGTAGCGGGGGGAATTACAATGAGCAGTTCTTC.

The rearrangement links TRBV4-1 to TRBJ2-5; D call uncertain. V lost 0 bases to trimming and J lost 3 bases, with 8 bases between them. Germline V gene data show CDR1 as MGHRA and CDR2 as YSYEKL. The CDR3 spans 14 residues. CDR3 bases: TGCGCCAGCAGCCAAGATCCCACAGAAGAGACCCAGTACTTC. Encoded protein: CASSQDPTEETQYF.

The chain joins TRBV7-2 to TRBJ2-1; TRBD2 agrees at 8 bases. V lost 1 base to trimming and J lost 7 bases; unmatched junction nucleotides: 15. CDR1 is SGHTA and CDR2 is FQGNSA in the germline V gene. The CDR3 is 18 amino acids. The CDR3 nucleotides are TGTGCCAGCAGCTTAGACCCGGGCGTGGGGACTAGAACGAATGAGCAGTTCTTC. This sequence encodes CASSLDPGVGTRTNEQFF.

The J gene is TRBJ2-1, the V gene TRBV27, with TRBD2 matching 10 bases. The ends lost 0 bases at V and 0 bases at J; junction bases unmatched: 2. The CDR3 covers 17 residues. Germline CDR1 and CDR2: MNHEY and SMNVEV (reference sequence). DNA for the CDR3: TGTGCCAGCAGTTTATCGGCTAGCGGGGGCTCCTACAATGAGCAGTTCTTC. Encoded protein: CASSLSASGGSYNEQFF.

The rearrangement uses TRBV7-6 and TRBJ1-4; 10 bases match TRBD1. This CDR3 comprises 17 residues. Unmatched junction bases numbered 13, after V lost 5 bases and J lost 7 bases. Germline CDR1 and CDR2: SGHVS and FNYEAQ. The CDR3 reads CASSEYGGQGISEKLFF. For the CDR3, the DNA is TGTGCCAGCAGCGAATATGGGGGACAGGGGATTAGTGAAAAACTGTTTTTT.

The V call is TRBV4-3, the J call TRBJ2-5; D is possibly TRBD1 (6 bases). From germline, CDR1 is LGHNA and CDR2 YSLEER. The CDR3 is 17 residues long. V was trimmed by 0 bases and J by 0 bases, leaving 14 bases between them. In DNA form, the CDR3 reads TGCGCCAGCAGCCAAGATCCGGGACACGAGTACCAAGAGACCCAGTACTTC. This codes for CASSQDPGHEYQETQYF.

The chain carries TRBV19 and TRBJ1-5; D perhaps matches TRBD1 (6 bases). The length of the CDR3 is 18 residues. V lost 0 bases, J lost 3 bases, and 18 bases lay in between. Germline-derived CDR1 and CDR2 are LNHDA and SQIVND (reference sequence). The CDR3 DNA sequence: TGTGCCAGTAGTATAGACGCTGACAGGCTAGAATCCAATCAGCCCCAGCATTTT. Amino acids: CASSIDADRLESNQPQHF.

The rearrangement joins TRBV5-1 to TRBJ1-5; no reliable D call. Germline loops: CDR1 SGHRS, CDR2 YFSETQ. Trimming removed 1 base at V and 5 bases at J, with 7 bases between. The CDR3 extends over 13 amino acids. CDR3 region: CASSLSPYQPQHF. In DNA form, the CDR3 reads TGCGCCAGCAGCTTGTCTCCGTATCAGCCCCAGCATTTT.